The table lists the clone carrying this T cell receptor beta chain with many counts. This sample is drawn from a study of T cells after yellow fever vaccination. V lost 4 bases and J lost 5, with 17 bases in between. Germline CDR1 and CDR2: SGHVS and FQNEAQ. The CDR3 runs 15 residues. TCR cDNA, made by 5'RACE template switching, carried an added universal primer site and UMIs. TCRdb reanalysed the 5' RACE reads using MiXCR and keeps one entry per CDR3 protein. Counted here are fewer than 450,000 distinct CDR3 sequences, around 4.1% occurring once; the ten biggest clones make up approximately 24%. The V gene is TRBV7-8, the J gene TRBJ2-5; weak D call: TRBD2 (5 bases). The TCR originated in a young man who received the YFV17D yellow fever vaccine. The sample in question was PBMCs, obtained 5 days after the yellow fever booster vaccination. CDR3 coding DNA: TGTGCCAGCAGCTCTAGGACGGCCGGCGGGGAGACCCAGTACTTC. Translated: CASSSRTAGGETQYF.